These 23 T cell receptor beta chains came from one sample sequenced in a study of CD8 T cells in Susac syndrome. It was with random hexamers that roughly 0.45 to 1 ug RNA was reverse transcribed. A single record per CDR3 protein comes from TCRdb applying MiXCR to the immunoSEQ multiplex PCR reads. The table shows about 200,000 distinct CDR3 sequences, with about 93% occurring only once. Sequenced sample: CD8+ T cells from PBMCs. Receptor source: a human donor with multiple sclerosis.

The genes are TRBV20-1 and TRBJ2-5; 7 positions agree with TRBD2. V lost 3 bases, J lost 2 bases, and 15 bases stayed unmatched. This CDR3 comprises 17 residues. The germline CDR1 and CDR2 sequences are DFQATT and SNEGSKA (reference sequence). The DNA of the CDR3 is TGCAGTGCTAGTATAGGGACTAAGTTCGTGCCGCAAGAGACCCAGTACTTC. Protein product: CSASIGTKFVPQETQYF.

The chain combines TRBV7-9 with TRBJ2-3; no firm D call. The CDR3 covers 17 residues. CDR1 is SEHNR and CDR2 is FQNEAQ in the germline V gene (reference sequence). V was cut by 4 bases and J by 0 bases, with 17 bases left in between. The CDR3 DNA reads TGTGCCAGCAGCTCGACTTCCCCTTCTAGGAGCACAGATACGCAGTATTTT. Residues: CASSSTSPSRSTDTQYF.

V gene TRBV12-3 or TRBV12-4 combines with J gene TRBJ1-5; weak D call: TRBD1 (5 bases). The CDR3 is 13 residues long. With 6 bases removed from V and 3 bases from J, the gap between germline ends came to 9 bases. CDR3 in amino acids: CASSRQTNQPQHF. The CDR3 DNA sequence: TGTGCCAGCAGCCGACAGACCAATCAGCCCCAGCATTTT.

The CDR3 nucleotides read TGCGCCAGCAGCCAAAACATTAGGAATGAGCAGTTCTTC. It codes for CASSQNIRNEQFF. The chain is built from TRBV4-3 and TRBJ2-1; D ambiguous. The CDR3 has 13 residues. Germline CDR1 and CDR2: LGHNA and YSLEER. Trimming pared 2 bases from V and 7 bases from J, leaving 9 bases between.

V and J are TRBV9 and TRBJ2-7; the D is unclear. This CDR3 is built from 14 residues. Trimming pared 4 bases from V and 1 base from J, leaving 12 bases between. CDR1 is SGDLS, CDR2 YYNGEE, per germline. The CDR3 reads CASSPPGLSYEQYF. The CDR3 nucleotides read TGTGCCAGCAGCCCCCCCGGATTGTCCTACGAGCAGTACTTC.

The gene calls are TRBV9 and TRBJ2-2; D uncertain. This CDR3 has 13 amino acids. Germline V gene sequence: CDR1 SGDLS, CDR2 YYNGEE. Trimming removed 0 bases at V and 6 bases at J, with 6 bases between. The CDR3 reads CASSVVIAGELFF. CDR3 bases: TGTGCCAGCAGCGTAGTTATAGCCGGGGAGCTGTTTTTT.

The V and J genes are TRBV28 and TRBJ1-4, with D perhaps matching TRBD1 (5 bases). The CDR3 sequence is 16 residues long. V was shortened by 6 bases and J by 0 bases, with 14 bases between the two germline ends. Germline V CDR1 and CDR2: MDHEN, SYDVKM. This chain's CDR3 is CASREGIPTTNEKLFF. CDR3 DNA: TGTGCCAGCAGGGAGGGGATTCCCACAACTAATGAAAAACTGTTTTTT.

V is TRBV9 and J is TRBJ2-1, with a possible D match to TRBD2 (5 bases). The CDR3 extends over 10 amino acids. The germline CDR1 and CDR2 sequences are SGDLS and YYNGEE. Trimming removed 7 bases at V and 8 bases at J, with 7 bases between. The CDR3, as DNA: TGTGCCAGCGCCGGGGATGAGCAGTTCTTC. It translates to CASAGDEQFF.

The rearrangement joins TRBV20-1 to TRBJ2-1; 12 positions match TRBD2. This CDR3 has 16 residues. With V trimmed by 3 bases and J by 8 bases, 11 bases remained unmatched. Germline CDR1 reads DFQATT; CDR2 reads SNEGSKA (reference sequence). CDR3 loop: CSARSRLAGAVDEQFF. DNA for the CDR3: TGCAGTGCTAGGTCCCGACTAGCGGGAGCCGTGGATGAGCAGTTCTTC.

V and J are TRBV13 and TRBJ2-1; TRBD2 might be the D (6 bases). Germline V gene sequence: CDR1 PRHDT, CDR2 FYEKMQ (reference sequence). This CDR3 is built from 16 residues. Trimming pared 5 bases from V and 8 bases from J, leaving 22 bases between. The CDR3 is CASSARLDGVWDEQFF. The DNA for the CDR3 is TGTGCCAGCAGCGCCCGACTAGACGGGGTCTGGGATGAGCAGTTCTTC.

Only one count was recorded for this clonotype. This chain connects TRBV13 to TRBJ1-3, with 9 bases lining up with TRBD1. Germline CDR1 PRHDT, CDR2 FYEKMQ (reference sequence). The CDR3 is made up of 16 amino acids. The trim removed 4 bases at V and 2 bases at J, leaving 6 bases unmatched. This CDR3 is CASSSAGTGTGNTIYF. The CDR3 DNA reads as TGTGCCAGCAGCTCGGCCGGGACAGGGACTGGAAACACCATATATTTT.

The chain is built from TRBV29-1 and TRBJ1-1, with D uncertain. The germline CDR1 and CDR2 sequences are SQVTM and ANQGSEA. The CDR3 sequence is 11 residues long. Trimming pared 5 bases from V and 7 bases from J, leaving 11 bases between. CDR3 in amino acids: CSVYEKGEAFF. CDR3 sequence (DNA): TGCAGCGTTTATGAGAAGGGTGAAGCTTTCTTT.

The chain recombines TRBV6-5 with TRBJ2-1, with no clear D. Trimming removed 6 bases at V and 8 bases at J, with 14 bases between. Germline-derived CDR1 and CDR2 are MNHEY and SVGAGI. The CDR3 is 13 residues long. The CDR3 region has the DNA TGTGCCAGCAGCCCCCCCTTCCAGGATGAGCAGTTCTTC. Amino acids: CASSPPFQDEQFF.

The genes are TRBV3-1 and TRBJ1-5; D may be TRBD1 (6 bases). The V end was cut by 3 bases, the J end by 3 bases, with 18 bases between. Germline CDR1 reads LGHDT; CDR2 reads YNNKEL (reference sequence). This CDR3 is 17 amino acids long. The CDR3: CASSQGRDTLNNQPQHF. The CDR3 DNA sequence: TGTGCCAGCAGCCAGGGACGGGACACTCTCAACAATCAGCCCCAGCATTTT.

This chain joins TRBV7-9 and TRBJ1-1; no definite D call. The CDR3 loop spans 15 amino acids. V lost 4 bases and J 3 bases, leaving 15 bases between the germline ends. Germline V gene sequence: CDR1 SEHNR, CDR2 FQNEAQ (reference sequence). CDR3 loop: CASSYAAGIYTEAFF. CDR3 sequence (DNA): TGTGCCAGCAGCTACGCAGCCGGGATCTACACTGAAGCTTTCTTT.

The CDR3 region is CASSHLPTGGGADEQYF. CDR3 DNA: TGTGCCAGCAGCCACCTCCCCACTGGCGGGGGTGCGGACGAGCAGTACTTC. The rearrangement links TRBV5-8 to TRBJ2-7; 7 bases map to TRBD2. CDR1 is SGHTS, CDR2 YDEGEE, per germline. V shed 4 bases, J shed 5 bases, and the junction held 18 bases outside the gene matches. This CDR3 spans 17 amino acids.

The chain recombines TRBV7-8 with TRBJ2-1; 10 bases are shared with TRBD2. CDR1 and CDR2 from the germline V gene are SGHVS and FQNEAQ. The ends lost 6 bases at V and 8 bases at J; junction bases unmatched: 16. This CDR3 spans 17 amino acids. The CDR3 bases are TGTGCCAGCAGACGACTCCGGTCCCTAGCGGGAGACTATGAGCAGTTCTTC. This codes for CASRRLRSLAGDYEQFF.

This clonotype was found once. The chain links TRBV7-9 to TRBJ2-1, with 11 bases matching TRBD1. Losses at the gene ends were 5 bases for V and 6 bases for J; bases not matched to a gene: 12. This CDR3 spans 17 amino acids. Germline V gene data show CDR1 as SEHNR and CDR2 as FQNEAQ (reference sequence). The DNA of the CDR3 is TGTGCCAGCAGCCCAGCGGTTGGGACAGGGGGGACCAATGAGCAGTTCTTC. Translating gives CASSPAVGTGGTNEQFF.

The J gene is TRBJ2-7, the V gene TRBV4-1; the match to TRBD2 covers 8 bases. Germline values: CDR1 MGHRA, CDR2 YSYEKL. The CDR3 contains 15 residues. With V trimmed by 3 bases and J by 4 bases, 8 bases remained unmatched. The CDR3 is CASSHAGTSGYEQYF. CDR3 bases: TGCGCCAGCAGCCATGCTGGGACTAGTGGTTACGAGCAGTACTTC.

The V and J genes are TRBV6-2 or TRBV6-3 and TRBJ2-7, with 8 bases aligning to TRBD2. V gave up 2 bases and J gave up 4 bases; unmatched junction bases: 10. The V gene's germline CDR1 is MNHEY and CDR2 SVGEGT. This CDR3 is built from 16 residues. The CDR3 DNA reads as TGTGCCAGCAGTTACCCTTGGCGGGAGGTGATTTACGAGCAGTACTTC. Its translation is CASSYPWREVIYEQYF.

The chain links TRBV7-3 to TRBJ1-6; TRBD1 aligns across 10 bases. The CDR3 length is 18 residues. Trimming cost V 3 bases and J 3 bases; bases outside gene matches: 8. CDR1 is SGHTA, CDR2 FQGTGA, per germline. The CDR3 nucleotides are TGTGCCAGCAGCTTGAGACAGGGGGCTCCAGTCTATAATTCACCCCTCCACTTT. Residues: CASSLRQGAPVYNSPLHF.

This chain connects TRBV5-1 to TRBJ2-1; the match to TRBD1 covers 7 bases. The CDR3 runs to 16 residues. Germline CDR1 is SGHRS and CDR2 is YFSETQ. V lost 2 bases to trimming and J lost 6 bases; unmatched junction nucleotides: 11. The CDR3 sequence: CASSFPGDRAGNEQFF. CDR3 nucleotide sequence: TGCGCCAGCAGCTTTCCAGGTGACAGGGCAGGCAATGAGCAGTTCTTC.

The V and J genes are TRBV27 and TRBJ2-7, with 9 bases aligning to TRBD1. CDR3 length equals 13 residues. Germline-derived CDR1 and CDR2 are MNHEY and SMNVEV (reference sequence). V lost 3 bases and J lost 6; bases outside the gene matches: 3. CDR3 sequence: CASSFDRGTEQYF. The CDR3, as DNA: TGTGCCAGCAGTTTCGACAGGGGGACCGAGCAGTACTTC.